A selection of T cell receptor beta chains follows, all from one sample in a study of blood T cell repertoires in COVID-19. TCRdb's table, derived via immunoSEQ multiplex PCR, lists solely in-frame clones and lacks some. The data contain 150,000 to 200,000 clones, more than 60% of them singletons. The source material was peripheral blood. The receptors were gathered from a man aged 45 to 65 who had recovered from COVID-19. Each CDR3 is given with its conserved first and last residue. The D gene is left open where the match is weak. Where a row states a size, it is once, few, many or the class of an expanded clone; other rows omit it.

D gene	clone size	J gene	CDR3 length	V gene	CDR3 DNA	CDR3 protein
TRBD1	.	TRBJ2-7	14	TRBV30	TGTGCCTGGAGTGGGGACAGGGGACCCTACGAGCAGTACTTC	CAWSGDRGPYEQYF
.	.	TRBJ2-7	13	TRBV7-7	TGTGCCAGCAGCTTAGGACAGTATAACGAGCAGTACTTC	CASSLGQYNEQYF
.	.	TRBJ2-7	15	TRBV7-8	TGTGCCAGCAGCCCCTTTGGACGATCAGGGCCCGAGCAGTACTTC	CASSPFGRSGPEQYF
.	.	TRBJ2-3	15	TRBV7-2	TGTGCCAGCAGCTTCGGCCCGGCGGACACAGATACGCAGTATTTT	CASSFGPADTDTQYF
.	.	TRBJ2-7	12	TRBV28	TGTGCCAGCAGTCGGGGGAGCTACGAGCAGTACTTC	CASSRGSYEQYF
.	.	TRBJ2-6	16	TRBV19	TGTGCCAGTAGTATCCAGGTCGCTCTTAGGGCCAACGTCCTGACTTTC	CASSIQVALRANVLTF
.	.	TRBJ2-7	15	TRBV28	TGTGCCAGCACCAAGGACAGTGCGTACTCCTACGAGCAGTACTTC	CASTKDSAYSYEQYF
.	medium-sized	TRBJ1-4	14	TRBV30	TGTGCCTGGAGTGTTGGCAGGATTAATGAAAAACTGTTTTTT	CAWSVGRINEKLFF
TRBD2	.	TRBJ2-5	16	TRBV5-8	TGTGCCAGCAGCTTTTTAATCGGAGCGGGAGATGAGACCCAGTACTTC	CASSFLIGAGDETQYF
TRBD2	.	TRBJ2-3	16	TRBV24-1	TGTGCCACCAGTGATTTGAAGCGGGAGAGGGCAGATACGCAGTATTTT	CATSDLKRERADTQYF
.	few	TRBJ1-2	13	TRBV19	TGTGCCAGTAGTATTCGACAGGTCGATGGCTACACCTTC	CASSIRQVDGYTF
.	.	TRBJ1-1	14	TRBV5-1	TGCGCCAGCAGCTTAACCGGGGGAGGAACTGAAGCTTTCTTT	CASSLTGGGTEAFF
TRBD1	few	TRBJ1-3	16	TRBV3-1/TRBV3-2	TGTGCCAGCAGCCAGGCGACAGGGGCTGGTGGAAACACCATATATTTT	CASSQATGAGGNTIYF
TRBD1	once	TRBJ1-2	15	TRBV2	TGTGCCAGCAGTGAAGTGCCGGGGACAGACTATGGCTACACCTTC	CASSEVPGTDYGYTF
TRBD2	once	TRBJ2-7	14	TRBV6-5	TGTGCCAGCAGTACGACTAGCGGGAGTCTCGAGCAGTACTTC	CASSTTSGSLEQYF
.	.	TRBJ2-3	12	TRBV6-2/TRBV6-3	TGTGCCAGCAGTCCAACAGGGTTTACGCAGTATTTT	CASSPTGFTQYF
.	many	TRBJ1-2	15	TRBV7-2	TGTGCCAGCAGCTTAGCTTTCGGAGGTCGTCGCGGCTACACCTTC	CASSLAFGGRRGYTF
.	.	TRBJ2-7	16	TRBV11-2	TGTGCCAGCAGCTTTACGGGACTCTCAAGCTCCTACGAGCAGTACTTC	CASSFTGLSSSYEQYF